This T cell receptor (beta chain) was documented in a study of T cells after yellow fever vaccination (dated by TCRdb to the late 2010s). Regarding the complete study: Libraries from fractions with low cell numbers were prepared with the SMART-Seq v4 Ultra Low Input RNA kit. To follow T-cell clones before and after both primary and booster YFV17D yellow fever vaccination, bulk TCR alpha and beta repertoires underwent longitudinal sequencing. Two healthy male donors, one aged 18 to 30 and one aged 30 to 40 years, were included in the cohort. Blood was collected at multiple timepoints before and after primary and secondary immunization, and bulk PBMC replicates and cell subsets were isolated. The paper's findings and limits, for the study overall: Computational filtering was needed because FACS-sorted repertoires could contain abundant contaminating clonotypes from the bulk population. Because only a couple of donors were included in the study, the extent to which the findings can be generalized is limited. The secondary T-cell response was found to be weaker but faster than the primary response, with a peak reached on day 5 rather than on day 15. A small fraction of clonotypes appeared in both the CD4 and CD8 compartments, likely as a result of convergent recombination. After the booster, most of the clones that had expanded following primary vaccination were detected again (around 95% of CD4 and more than 85% of CD8), which suggests that memory was broadly maintained.

TCR cDNA was made using 5'RACE template switching, a step that added a universal primer site and unique molecular identifiers. Priming for cDNA synthesis came from both the TCR alpha and TCR beta constant segments. Library amplification involved two PCR steps, and the second step added sample barcodes and sequencing adapters. Sequencing of the libraries was done on either Illumina HiSeq 2500 (2x100 bp) or NovaSeq (2x150 bp). On the authors' methods: Reads were demultiplexed and collapsed into UMI consensus sequences with MIGEC, and V(D)J alignment was performed with MiXCR. Vaccine-responding clonotypes were identified with edgeR using replicate PBMC samples, with FDR below 0.01 and a log2 fold change above 5 up to day 15 being required. Bulk clonotypes were assigned CD4 or CD8 identity according to which sequenced CD4 or CD8 repertoire held them at higher abundance. TCRdb reprocessing: public reads trimmed at Q25 with fastp, clones called with MiXCR, in-frame beta chains kept. Each entry merges the rows of one CDR3 protein and shows their most common DNA and genes. The V and J calls follow TCRdb's processing rather than the paper's. This sample is represented by about 580,000 distinct CDR3 sequences; roughly a sixth of them were singletons. Around a sixth of the sample rests with the top ten.

The CDR3 starts with the cysteine, ends with the phenylalanine, and has 15 residues. Just CDR3 DNA is preserved here, 45 bases in frame from base 1. The germline V gene gives CDR1 as SGHVS and CDR2 as FNYEAQ. V is reduced by 6 bases and J by 5 bases, leaving a spacing of 19 bases between them. Per the publication, the treatment or condition label means: live attenuated yellow fever vaccine strain. At each blood-draw timepoint, two biological replicates of bulk PBMCs were collected. A standard Ficoll-Paque protocol was used to isolate PBMCs from peripheral blood. TriZol was used to extract RNA from bulk PBMCs, CD4 and CD8 fractions, and dextramer-positive and dextramer-negative fractions. This clonotype was seen more than once but under ten times. No cognate antigen has been identified for it. Nothing much larger sits one base from this clone, and base qualities are not available.

This clonotype was obtained from a man between 18 and 29 years old who received the YFV17D yellow fever vaccine. The chain joins TRBV7-6 to TRBJ2-5; TRBD2 is a weak D gene call, 5 bases matching. The sequences come from PBMCs, collected about 5 days after the first yellow fever vaccination. The nucleotides read TGTGCCAGCAGAACTCGCCCGGGGTTAGGGGAGACCCAGTACTTC. Translation gives CASRTRPGLGETQYF. With all but the CDR3 taken from the reference TRBV7-6 and TRBJ2-5 genes, the full variable domain is: GAGVSQSPRYKVTKRGQDVALRCDPISGHVSLYWYRQALGQGPEFLTYFNYEAQQDKSGLPNDRFSAERPEGSISTLTIQRTEQRDSAMYRCASRTRPGLGETQYFGPGTRLLVL.